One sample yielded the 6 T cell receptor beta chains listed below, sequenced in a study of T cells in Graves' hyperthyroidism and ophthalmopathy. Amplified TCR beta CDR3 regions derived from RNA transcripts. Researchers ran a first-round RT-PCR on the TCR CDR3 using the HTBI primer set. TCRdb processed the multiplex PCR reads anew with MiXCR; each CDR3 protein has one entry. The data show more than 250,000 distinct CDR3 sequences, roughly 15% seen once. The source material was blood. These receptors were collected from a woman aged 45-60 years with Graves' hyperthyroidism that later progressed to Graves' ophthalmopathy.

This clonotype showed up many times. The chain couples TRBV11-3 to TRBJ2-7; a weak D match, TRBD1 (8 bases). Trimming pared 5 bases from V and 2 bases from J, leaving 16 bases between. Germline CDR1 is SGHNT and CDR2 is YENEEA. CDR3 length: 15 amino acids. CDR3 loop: CASSPGGQAAYEQYF. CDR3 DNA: TGTGCCAGCAGCCCGGGGGGACAGGCAGCCTACGAGCAGTACTTC.

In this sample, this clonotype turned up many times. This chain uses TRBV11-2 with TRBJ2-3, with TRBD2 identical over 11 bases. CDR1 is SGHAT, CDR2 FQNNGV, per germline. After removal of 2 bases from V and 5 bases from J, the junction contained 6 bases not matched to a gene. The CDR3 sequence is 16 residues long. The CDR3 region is CASSLLSGRGEDTQYF. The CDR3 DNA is TGTGCCAGCAGCTTACTTAGCGGGAGGGGAGAAGATACGCAGTATTTT.

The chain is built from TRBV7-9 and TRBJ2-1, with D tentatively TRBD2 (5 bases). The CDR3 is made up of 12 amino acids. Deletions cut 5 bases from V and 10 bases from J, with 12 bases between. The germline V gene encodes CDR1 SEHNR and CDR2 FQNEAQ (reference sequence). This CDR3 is CASSHREGEQFF. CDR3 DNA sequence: TGTGCCAGCAGCCATCGAGAGGGCGAGCAGTTCTTC.

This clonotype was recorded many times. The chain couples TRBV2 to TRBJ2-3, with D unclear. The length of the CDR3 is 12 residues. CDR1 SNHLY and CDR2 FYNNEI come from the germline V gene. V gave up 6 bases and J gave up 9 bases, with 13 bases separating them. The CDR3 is CASSLISETQYF. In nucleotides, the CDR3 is TGTGCCAGCAGCCTTATTAGTGAGACGCAGTATTTT.

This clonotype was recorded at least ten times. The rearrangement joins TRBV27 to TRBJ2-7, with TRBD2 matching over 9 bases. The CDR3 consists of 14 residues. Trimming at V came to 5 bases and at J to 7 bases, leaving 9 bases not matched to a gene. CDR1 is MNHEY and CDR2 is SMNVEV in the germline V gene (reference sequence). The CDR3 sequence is CASSRLAGWGEQYF. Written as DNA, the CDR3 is TGTGCCAGCAGTCGCCTAGCGGGATGGGGGGAGCAGTACTTC.

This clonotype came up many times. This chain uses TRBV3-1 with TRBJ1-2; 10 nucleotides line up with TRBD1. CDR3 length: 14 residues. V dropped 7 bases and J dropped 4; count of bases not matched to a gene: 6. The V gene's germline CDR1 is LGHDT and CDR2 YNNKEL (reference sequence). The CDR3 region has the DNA TGTGCCAGCACCGGGGACAGGGGCTCCTATGGCTACACCTTC. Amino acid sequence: CASTGDRGSYGYTF. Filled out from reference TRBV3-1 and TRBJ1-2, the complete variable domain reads DTAVSQTPKYLVTQMGNDKSIKCEQNLGHDTMYWYKQDSKKFLKIMFSYNNKELIINETVPNRFSPKSPDKAHLNLHINSLELGDSAVYFCASTGDRGSYGYTFGSGTRLTVV.